This TCR beta chain appears in the sequencing data of a study of T cell responses to AZD1222 COVID-19 vaccine. Here immunoSEQ multiplex PCR was the method, and the copy in TCRdb shows in-frame clones only, minus some. Of 100,000 to 150,000 clones in the sample, 70% to 90% were seen once. The ends lost 3 bases at V and 4 bases at J; junction bases unmatched: 11. The germline gives CDR1 GTSNPN, CDR2 SVGIG (reference sequence). The CDR3 totals 15 residues. Analyses pooled second doses at about 4 or about 12 weeks. The origin of this receptor is an adult who received the AZD1222 COVID-19 vaccine. The gene calls are TRBV30 and TRBJ1-1, with 7 positions matching TRBD1. The sample was peripheral blood, taken 28 days after the second AZD1222 dose. The CDR3 nucleotides are TGTGCCTGGAGCGTCGTCACAGGGGTGCCCACTGAAGCTTTCTTT. Its translation: CAWSVVTGVPTEAFF.